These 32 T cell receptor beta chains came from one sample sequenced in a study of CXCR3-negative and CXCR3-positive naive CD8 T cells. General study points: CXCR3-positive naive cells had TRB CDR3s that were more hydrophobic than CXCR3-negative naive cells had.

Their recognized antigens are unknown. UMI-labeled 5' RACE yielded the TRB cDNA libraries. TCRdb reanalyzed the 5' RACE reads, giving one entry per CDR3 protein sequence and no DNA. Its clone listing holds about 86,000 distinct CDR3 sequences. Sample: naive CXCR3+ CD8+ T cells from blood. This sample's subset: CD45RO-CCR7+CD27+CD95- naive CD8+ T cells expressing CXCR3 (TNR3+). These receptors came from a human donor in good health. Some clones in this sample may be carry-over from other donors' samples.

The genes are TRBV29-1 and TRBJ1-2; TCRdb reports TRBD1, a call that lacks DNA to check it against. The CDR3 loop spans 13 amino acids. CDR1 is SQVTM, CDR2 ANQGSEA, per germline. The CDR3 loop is CSVETPGHYGYTF. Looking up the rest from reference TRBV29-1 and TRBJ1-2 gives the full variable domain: SAVISQKPSRDICQRGTSLTIQCQVDSQVTMMFWYRQQPGQSLTLIATANQGSEATYESGFVIDKFPISRPNLTFSTLTVSNMSPEDSSIYLCSVETPGHYGYTFGSGTRLTVV.

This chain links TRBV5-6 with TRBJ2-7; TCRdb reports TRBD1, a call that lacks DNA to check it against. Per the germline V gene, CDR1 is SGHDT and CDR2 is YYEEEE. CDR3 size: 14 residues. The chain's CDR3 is CASSKRDVSYEQYF.

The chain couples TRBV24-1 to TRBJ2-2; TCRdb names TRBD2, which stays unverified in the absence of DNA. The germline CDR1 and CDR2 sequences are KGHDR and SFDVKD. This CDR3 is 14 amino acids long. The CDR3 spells CATSDTGLGGELFF.

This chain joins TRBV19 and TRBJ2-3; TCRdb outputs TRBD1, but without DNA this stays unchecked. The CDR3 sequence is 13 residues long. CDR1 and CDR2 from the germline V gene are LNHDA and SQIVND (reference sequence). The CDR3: CASSIAGDDVKYF.

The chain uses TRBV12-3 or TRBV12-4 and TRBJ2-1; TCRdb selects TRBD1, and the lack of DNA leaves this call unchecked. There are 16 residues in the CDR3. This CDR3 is CASSLGWGGLGTEQFF.

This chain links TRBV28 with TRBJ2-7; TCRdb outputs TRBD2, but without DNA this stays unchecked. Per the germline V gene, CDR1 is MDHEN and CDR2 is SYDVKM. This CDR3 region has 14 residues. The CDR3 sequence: CASSLLAHSYEQYF.

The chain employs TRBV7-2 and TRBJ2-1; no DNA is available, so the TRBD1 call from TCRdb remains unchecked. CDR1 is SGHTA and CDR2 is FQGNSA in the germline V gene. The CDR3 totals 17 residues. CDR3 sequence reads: CASSLVARGYSYNEQFF.

This CDR3 reads CSARGVAYAYTGELFF. The chain links TRBV20-1 to TRBJ2-2. CDR3 length: 16 residues. Germline V gene lookup returns CDR1 DFQATT and CDR2 SNEGSKA (reference sequence).

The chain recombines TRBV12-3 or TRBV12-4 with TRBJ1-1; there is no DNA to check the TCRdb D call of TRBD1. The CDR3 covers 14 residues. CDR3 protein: CASRIQGGNTEAFF.

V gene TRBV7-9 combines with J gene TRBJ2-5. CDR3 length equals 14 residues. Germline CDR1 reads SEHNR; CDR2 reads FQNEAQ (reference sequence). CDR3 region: CASSLGFRQETQYF.

CDR3 region: CASSSPSGSIGVFYEQYF. V gene TRBV7-6 combines with J gene TRBJ2-7; with no DNA, the TCRdb D assignment of TRBD2 cannot be verified. This CDR3 has 18 amino acids. The germline V gene encodes CDR1 SGHVS and CDR2 FNYEAQ.

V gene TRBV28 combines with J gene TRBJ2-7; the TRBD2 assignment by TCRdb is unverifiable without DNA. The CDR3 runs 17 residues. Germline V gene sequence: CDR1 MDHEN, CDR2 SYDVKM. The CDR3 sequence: CASSGIAGEGPSYEQYF.

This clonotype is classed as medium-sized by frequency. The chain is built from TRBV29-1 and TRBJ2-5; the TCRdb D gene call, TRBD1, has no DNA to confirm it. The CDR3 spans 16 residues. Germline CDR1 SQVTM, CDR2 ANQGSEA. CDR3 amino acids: CSVEGADRGLVETQYF.

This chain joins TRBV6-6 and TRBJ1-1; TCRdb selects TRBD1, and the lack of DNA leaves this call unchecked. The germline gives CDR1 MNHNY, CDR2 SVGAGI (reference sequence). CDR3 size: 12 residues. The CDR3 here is CASSYKGTEAFF.

The CDR3 sequence is CSARVAGQGAYEQYF. V usage is TRBV20-1 and J usage is TRBJ2-7; TCRdb calls TRBD1, which cannot be checked without DNA. Germline V gene data show CDR1 as DFQATT and CDR2 as SNEGSKA (reference sequence). This CDR3 has 15 amino acids.

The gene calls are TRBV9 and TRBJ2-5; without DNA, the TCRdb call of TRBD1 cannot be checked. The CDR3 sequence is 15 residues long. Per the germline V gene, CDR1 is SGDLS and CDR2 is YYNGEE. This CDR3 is CASSAWAEGGETQYF.

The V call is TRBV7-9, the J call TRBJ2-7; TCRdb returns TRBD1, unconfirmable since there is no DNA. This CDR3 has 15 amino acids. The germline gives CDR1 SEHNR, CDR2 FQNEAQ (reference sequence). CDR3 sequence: CASVPEDSYSYEQYF.

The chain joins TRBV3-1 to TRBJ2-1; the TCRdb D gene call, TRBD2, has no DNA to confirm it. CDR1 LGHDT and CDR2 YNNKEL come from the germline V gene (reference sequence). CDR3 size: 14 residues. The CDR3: CASSQGLAYNEQFF.

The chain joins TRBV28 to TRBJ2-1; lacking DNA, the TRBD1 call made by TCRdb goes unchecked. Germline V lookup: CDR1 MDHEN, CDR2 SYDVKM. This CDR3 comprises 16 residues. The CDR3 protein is CASRPGRDRPFPEQFF.

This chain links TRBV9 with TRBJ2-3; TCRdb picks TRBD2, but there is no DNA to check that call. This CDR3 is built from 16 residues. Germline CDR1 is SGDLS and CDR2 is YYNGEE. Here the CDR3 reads CASSAFSGGGTDTQYF.

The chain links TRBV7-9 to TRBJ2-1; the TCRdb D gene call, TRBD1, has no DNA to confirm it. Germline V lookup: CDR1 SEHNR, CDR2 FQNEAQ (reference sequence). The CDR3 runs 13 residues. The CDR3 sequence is CASIPTRGYEQFF. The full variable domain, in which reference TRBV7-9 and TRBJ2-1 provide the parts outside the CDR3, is DTGVSQNPRHKITKRGQNVTFRCDPISEHNRLYWYRQTLGQGPEFLTYFQNEAQLEKSRLLSDRFSAERPKGSFSTLEIQRTEQGDSAMYLCASIPTRGYEQFFGPGTRLTVL.

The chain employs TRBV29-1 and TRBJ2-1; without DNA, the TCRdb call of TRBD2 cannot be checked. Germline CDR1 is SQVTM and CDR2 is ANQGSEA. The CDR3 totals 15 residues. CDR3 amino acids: CSVVGRATLYNEQFF.

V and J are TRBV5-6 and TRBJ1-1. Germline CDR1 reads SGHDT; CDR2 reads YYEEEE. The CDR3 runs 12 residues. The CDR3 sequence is CASSLGMTEAFF. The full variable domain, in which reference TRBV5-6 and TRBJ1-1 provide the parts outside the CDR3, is DAGVTQSPTHLIKTRGQQVTLRCSPKSGHDTVSWYQQALGQGPQFIFQYYEEEERQRGNFPDRFSGHQFPNYSSELNVNALLLGDSALYLCASSLGMTEAFFGQGTRLTVV.

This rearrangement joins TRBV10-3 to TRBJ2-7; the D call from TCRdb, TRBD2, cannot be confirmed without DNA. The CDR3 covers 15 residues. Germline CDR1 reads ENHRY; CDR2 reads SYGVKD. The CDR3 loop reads CAISDNFRTSDEQYF.

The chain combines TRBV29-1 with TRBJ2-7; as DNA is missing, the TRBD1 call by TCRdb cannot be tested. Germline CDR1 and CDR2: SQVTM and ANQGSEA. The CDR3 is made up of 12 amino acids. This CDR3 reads CSVGPGDYEQYF.

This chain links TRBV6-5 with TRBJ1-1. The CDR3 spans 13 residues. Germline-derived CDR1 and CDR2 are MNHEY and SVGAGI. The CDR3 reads CASSLTMNTEAFF.

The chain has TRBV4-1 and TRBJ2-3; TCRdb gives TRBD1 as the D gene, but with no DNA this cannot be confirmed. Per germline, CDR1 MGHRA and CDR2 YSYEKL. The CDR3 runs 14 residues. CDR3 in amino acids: CASSHPRVEDTQYF.

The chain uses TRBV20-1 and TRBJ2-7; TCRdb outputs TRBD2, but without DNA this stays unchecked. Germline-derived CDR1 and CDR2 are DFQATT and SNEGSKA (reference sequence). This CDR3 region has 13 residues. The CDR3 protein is CSASSGGSYEQYF.

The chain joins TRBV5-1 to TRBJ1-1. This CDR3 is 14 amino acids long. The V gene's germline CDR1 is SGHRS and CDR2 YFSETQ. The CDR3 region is CASSLARVNTEAFF.

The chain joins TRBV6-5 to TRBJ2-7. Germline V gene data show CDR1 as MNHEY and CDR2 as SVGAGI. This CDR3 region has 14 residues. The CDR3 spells CASSSEAADYEQYF.

The chain's CDR3 is CATSRDPGTRQETQYF. The chain employs TRBV15 and TRBJ2-5; TCRdb indicates TRBD1, and absent DNA this call remains unverified. Germline CDR1 reads LNHNV; CDR2 reads YYDKDF (reference sequence). The CDR3 runs 16 residues.

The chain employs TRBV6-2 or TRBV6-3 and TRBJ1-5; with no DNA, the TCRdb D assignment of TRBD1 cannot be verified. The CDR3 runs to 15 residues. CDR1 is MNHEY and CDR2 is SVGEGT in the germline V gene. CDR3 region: CASSSRTVGNQPQHF.